Listed here are 5 T cell receptor beta chains from one sample, sequenced in a study of T-cell reconstitution after alpha-beta-depleted transplantation in children. Preparation of the TCRbeta library used unique molecular identifiers. TCRdb re-called the PCR reads with MiXCR, one entry per CDR3 protein. The sample lists about 590,000 distinct CDR3 sequences, under 15% occurring once. Sequences were derived from PBMCs, mostly from graft donor cells, sampled 360 days after TCRalphabeta/CD19-depleted stem cell transplant. Every receptor here comes from a male patient younger than 18 who had a stem cell transplant for acute myeloid leukemia, so the T cells may come from the graft donor.

This clonotype has a handful of counts. This sequence joins TRBV5-1 and TRBJ1-1; the D gene is possibly TRBD1 (5 bases). Trimming left V 2 bases short and J 4 bases short, with 15 bases between. Per the germline V gene, CDR1 is SGHRS and CDR2 is YFSETQ. The CDR3 spans 15 residues. The CDR3 nucleotides are TGCGCCAGCAGCTTTAGCACAGGTGCTGGCACTGAAGCTTTCTTT. Its translation: CASSFSTGAGTEAFF. The variable domain in full, completed from reference TRBV5-1 and TRBJ1-1, reads KAGVTQTPRYLIKTRGQQVTLSCSPISGHRSVSWYQQTPGQGLQFLFEYFSETQRNKGNFPGRFSGRQFSNSRSEMNVSTLELGDSALYLCASSFSTGAGTEAFFGQGTRLTVV.

With regard to this clonotype: The junction shows a germline mismatch at one end, possibly a read error. This sequence joins TRBV28 and TRBJ2-5; 8 nucleotides agree with TRBD1. The germline V gene has CDR1 MDHEN and CDR2 SYDVKM. This CDR3 has 15 residues. CDR3 amino acids: CVSSVKGTGGETQYF. Here the CDR3 DNA reads TGTGTCAGCAGTGTAAAAGGAACAGGGGGTGAGACCCAGTACTTC.

V and J are TRBV28 and TRBJ1-2; D gene ambiguous. This CDR3 has 15 amino acids. Per germline, CDR1 MDHEN and CDR2 SYDVKM. V was pared by 3 bases and J by 4 bases, with 15 bases between. The DNA for the CDR3 is TGTGCCAGCAGTTTGGAAATCTCAGACACCTATGGCTACACCTTC. This sequence encodes CASSLEISDTYGYTF.

This clonotype came up a few times. This chain uses TRBV12-3 or TRBV12-4 with TRBJ1-5; 8 bases fit TRBD1. Germline trimming cut 6 bases from V and 7 bases from J; bases unmatched to any gene: 5. This CDR3 comprises 13 residues. The CDR3: CASRRDRRQPQHF. The CDR3 nucleotides are TGTGCCAGCAGACGGGACAGGCGCCAGCCCCAGCATTTT.

The chain employs TRBV10-3 and TRBJ2-2; no reliable D call. V lost 4 bases to trimming and J lost 5 bases, with 11 bases between them. The CDR3 runs 14 residues. Germline CDR1 is ENHRY and CDR2 is SYGVKD. The CDR3 loop reads CAISVGPSTGELFF. For the CDR3, the DNA is TGTGCCATCAGTGTGGGTCCGTCGACCGGGGAGCTGTTTTTT.